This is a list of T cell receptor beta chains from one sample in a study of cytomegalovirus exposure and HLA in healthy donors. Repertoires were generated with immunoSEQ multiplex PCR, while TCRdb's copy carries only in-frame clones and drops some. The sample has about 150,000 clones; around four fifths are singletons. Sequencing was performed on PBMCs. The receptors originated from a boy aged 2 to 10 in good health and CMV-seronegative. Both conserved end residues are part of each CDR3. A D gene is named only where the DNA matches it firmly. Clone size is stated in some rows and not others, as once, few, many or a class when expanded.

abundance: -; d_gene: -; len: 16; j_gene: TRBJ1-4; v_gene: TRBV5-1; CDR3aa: CASSLDPQGDNEKLFF
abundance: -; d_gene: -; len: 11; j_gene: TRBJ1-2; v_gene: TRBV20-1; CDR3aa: CSAKQGSGYTF
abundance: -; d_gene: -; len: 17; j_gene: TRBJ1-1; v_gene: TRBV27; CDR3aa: CASSSKYRPVRNTEAFF
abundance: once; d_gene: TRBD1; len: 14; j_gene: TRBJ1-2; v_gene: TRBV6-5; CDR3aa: CASKKTGVAYGYTF
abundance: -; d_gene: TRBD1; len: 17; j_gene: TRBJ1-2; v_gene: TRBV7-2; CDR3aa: CASSLPGQGGGLYGYTF
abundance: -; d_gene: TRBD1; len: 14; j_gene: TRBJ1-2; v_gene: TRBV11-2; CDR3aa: CASRAGTDPYGYTF
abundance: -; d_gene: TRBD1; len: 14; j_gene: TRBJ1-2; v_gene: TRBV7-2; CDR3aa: CASSLGDREYGYTF
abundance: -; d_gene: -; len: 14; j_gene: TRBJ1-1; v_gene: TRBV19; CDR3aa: CASSNRAMSTEAFF
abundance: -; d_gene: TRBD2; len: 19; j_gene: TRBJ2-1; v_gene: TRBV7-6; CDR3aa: CASSPLEGGERRPYNEQFF
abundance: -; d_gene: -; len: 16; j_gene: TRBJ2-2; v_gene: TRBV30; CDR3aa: CAWSNPPGGNTGELFF
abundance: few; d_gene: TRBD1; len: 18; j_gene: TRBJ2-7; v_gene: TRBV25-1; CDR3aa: CASSGWVGTGGLFYEQYF
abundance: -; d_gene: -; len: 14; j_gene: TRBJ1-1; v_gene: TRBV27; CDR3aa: CASSFRQTNTEAFF
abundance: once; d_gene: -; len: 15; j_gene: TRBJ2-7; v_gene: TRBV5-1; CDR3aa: CASSLDAGRKYEQYF
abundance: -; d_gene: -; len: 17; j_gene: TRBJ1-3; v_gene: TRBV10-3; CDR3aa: CAISERRHRPSGNTIYF
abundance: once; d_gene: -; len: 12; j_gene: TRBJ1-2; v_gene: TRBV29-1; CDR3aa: CSVLRGTNGYTF
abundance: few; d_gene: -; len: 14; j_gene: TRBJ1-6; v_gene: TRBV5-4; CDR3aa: CASSPGGDGPPLHF
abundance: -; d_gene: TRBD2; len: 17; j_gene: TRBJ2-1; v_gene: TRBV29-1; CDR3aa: CSVESPGGLAVGNEQFF
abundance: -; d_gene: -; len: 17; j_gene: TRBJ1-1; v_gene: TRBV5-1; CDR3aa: CASSDRHRRFMNTEAFF
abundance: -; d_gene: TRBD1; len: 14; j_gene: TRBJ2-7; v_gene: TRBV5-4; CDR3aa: CASSPDRGPYEQYF
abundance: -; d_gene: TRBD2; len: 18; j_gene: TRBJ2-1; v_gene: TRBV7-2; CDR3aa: CASSLDLGGEASRNEQFF
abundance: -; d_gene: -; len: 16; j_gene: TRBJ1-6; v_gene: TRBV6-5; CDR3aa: CASSYSPDIYNSPLHF
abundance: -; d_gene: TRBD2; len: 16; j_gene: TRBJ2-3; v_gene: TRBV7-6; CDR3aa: CASSAGDQNPTDTQYF
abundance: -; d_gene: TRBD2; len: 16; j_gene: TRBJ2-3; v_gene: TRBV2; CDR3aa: CASKIAGALSTDTQYF
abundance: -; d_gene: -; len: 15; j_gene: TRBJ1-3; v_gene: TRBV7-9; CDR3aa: CASRPPGDSGNTIYF
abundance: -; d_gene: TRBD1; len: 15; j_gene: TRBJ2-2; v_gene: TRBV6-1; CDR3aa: CASSSDRDYTGELFF
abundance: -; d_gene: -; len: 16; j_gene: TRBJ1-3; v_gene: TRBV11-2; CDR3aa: CASSLQGQNSGNTIYF
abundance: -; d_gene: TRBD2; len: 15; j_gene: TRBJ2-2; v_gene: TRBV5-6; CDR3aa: CASSLGGRAPGELFF